The rows below give T cell receptor beta chains drawn from one sample of a study of blood T cell repertoires in COVID-19. Clones were sequenced by immunoSEQ multiplex PCR, and TCRdb holds only the in-frame ones, with some missing. The data show some 270,000 clones, with roughly four fifths seen just once and less than 20% held by the top ten. Sequenced material: peripheral blood. The origin of the receptors is a person aged 65-85 years with COVID-19, enrolled during active disease. CDR3s include the opening cysteine and the closing phenylalanine or tryptophan. Fields, in order: V gene, D gene, clone size, J gene, CDR3 DNA, CDR3 protein. D genes are given only for firm matches. The size entry is marked missing in some rows and otherwise reads once, few, many or a size class.

>TRBV5-1|-|-|TRBJ1-2
TGCGCCAGCAGCTTCGGGCTTCAGGGACTTAAAAACTATGGCTACACCTTC
CASSFGLQGLKNYGYTF
>TRBV6-1|-|-|TRBJ1-6
TGTGCCAGCAGTGAAGCCACAGGAACACTTTTCGGACCCCTCCACTTT
CASSEATGTLFGPLHF
>TRBV3-1/TRBV3-2|-|few|TRBJ1-1
TGTGCCAGCAGCCAAGGGCACATGAACACTGAAGCTTTCTTT
CASSQGHMNTEAFF
>TRBV19|-|-|TRBJ1-4
TGTGCCAGTAGTATCCCGGGAACCCCAACTAATGAAAAACTGTTTTTT
CASSIPGTPTNEKLFF
>TRBV6-2/TRBV6-3|-|-|TRBJ2-7
TGTGCCAGCACCCCTTGGGGGAGGTTCCCAGGGGAGCAGTACTTC
CASTPWGRFPGEQYF
>TRBV5-1|-|-|TRBJ1-1
TGCGCCAGCAGCTGGCGGGGGGGGACTGAAGCTTTCTTT
CASSWRGGTEAFF
>TRBV5-5|-|-|TRBJ1-5
TGTGCCAGCAGCTGGGGGGGTCCGGGCAATCAGCCCCAGCATTTT
CASSWGGPGNQPQHF
>TRBV3-1/TRBV3-2|-|-|TRBJ2-1
TGTGCCAGCAGCCATGCATCCCTGAGTGAGCAGTTCTTC
CASSHASLSEQFF
>TRBV5-1|TRBD1|-|TRBJ2-2
TGCGCCAGCAGCTGGCAGGGGGAGAACACCGGGGAGCTGTTTTTT
CASSWQGENTGELFF
>TRBV7-8|-|-|TRBJ1-1
TGTGCCAGCAGCTTAAGCGAGAACACTGAAGCTTTCTTT
CASSLSENTEAFF
>TRBV6-5|TRBD2|-|TRBJ2-1
TGTGCCAGCAGTTACTCGTTAAGCGGGAGGGCCAATGAGCAGTTCTTC
CASSYSLSGRANEQFF
>TRBV7-3|-|once|TRBJ2-1
TGTGCCAGCAGCCCCAACGGCGGGACCTACAATGAGCAGTTCTTC
CASSPNGGTYNEQFF
>TRBV30|-|-|TRBJ2-6
TGTGCCTGGAGACGGAGCTCTGGGGCCAACGTCCTGACTTTC
CAWRRSSGANVLTF
>TRBV11-1|TRBD2|-|TRBJ2-3
TGTGCCAGCAGCGCGGGAGAAAAGACAGATACGCAGTATTTT
CASSAGEKTDTQYF
>TRBV7-9|TRBD2|-|TRBJ2-5
TGTGCCAGCAGCTTGAGGATAGCGGGGGAAGAGACCCAGTACTTC
CASSLRIAGEETQYF
>TRBV12-3/TRBV12-4|-|few|TRBJ2-7
TGTGCCAGCAGTTTAAATAGACAGTACGAGCAGTACTTC
CASSLNRQYEQYF
>TRBV28|TRBD1|-|TRBJ2-1
TGTGCCAGCAGTGCACTTACCAAGACAGGGGGCGTCGGAAATGAGCAGTTCTTC
CASSALTKTGGVGNEQFF
>TRBV30|TRBD2|-|TRBJ2-1
TGTGCCTGGAGTAGCGGGATCCCCCCCCGCAATGAGCAGTTCTTC
CAWSSGIPPRNEQFF
>TRBV28|TRBD1|-|TRBJ2-1
TGTGCCAGCAGTTCGGACAGGGGTTTCGATGAGCAGTTCTTC
CASSSDRGFDEQFF
>TRBV7-2|-|-|TRBJ1-3
TGTGCCAGCAGCTTAGGCGGGCAGCCCCAGTATGGAAACACCATATATTTT
CASSLGGQPQYGNTIYF
>TRBV15|-|-|TRBJ2-2
TGTGCCACCAGCAGAGGGGCGTCGAACACCGGGGAGCTGTTTTTT
CATSRGASNTGELFF
>TRBV25-1|TRBD1|-|TRBJ2-7
TGTGCCAGCCAAGGGACAGGTCAAGGGTACGAGCAGTACTTC
CASQGTGQGYEQYF
>TRBV10-3|-|few|TRBJ2-1
TGTGCCATCAGTGAGTCCAGGAACAATGAGCAGTTCTTC
CAISESRNNEQFF
>TRBV4-3|TRBD2|-|TRBJ2-1
TGCGCCAGCAGCGCGGGAGGATCCCCCTACAATGAGCAGTTCTTC
CASSAGGSPYNEQFF
>TRBV21-1|-|-|TRBJ2-2
TGTGCCAGCAGCGAAGTCGGGGGAGCGTTCACCGGGGAGCTGTTTTTT
CASSEVGGAFTGELFF
>TRBV18|TRBD1|-|TRBJ2-7
TGTGCCAGCTCACTAAACAGGGGGGCCTACGAGCAGTACTTC
CASSLNRGAYEQYF
>TRBV6-2/TRBV6-3|TRBD2|-|TRBJ2-7
TGTGCCAGCAGTTACTCGATGGGACTAGCGGGGGGTGACGAGCAGTACTTC
CASSYSMGLAGGDEQYF
>TRBV28|-|-|TRBJ2-1
TGTGCCAGCAGTTTCTGGACCTCAGGGGCTGAGCAGTTCTTC
CASSFWTSGAEQFF
>TRBV6-5|-|-|TRBJ2-5
TGTGCCAGCAGTTACGGTGGGGCCTTGATTCAAGAGACCCAGTACTTC
CASSYGGALIQETQYF
>TRBV6-5|TRBD2|once|TRBJ2-1
TGTGCCAGCAGGGCGGGAGAAGTCTCCTACAATGAGCAGTTCTTC
CASRAGEVSYNEQFF
>TRBV7-2|-|-|TRBJ1-1
-
CASSLVAGGAGQVTFF
>TRBV18|-|-|TRBJ1-5
TGTGCCAGCTCGGGTACCGCCGGGAATCAGCCCCAGCATTTT
CASSGTAGNQPQHF
>TRBV6-5|-|-|TRBJ1-4
TGTGCCAGCAGAACTGGGACAACCAGAACGGAAAAACTGTTTTTT
CASRTGTTRTEKLFF
>TRBV9|-|-|TRBJ2-3
TGTGCCAGCTCCCCGTGGGGAGCAGATACGCAGTATTTT
CASSPWGADTQYF
>TRBV28|-|-|TRBJ1-1
TGTGCCAGCAGTGACCCTCCCGGGACACCGAACACTGAAGCTTTCTTT
CASSDPPGTPNTEAFF
>TRBV19|TRBD1|-|TRBJ1-1
TGTGCCAGTACCCTGAGGGACAGGGTAAACACTGAAGCTTTCTTT
CASTLRDRVNTEAFF
>TRBV6-5|-|-|TRBJ1-5
TGTGCCAGCAGACAGGGTTGGGGCAATCAGCCCCAGCATTTT
CASRQGWGNQPQHF
>TRBV2|TRBD2|-|TRBJ2-5
TGTGCCAGCAGTGATCCGGGGGGACAAGAGACCCAGTACTTC
CASSDPGGQETQYF
>TRBV5-8|-|-|TRBJ1-4
TGTGCCAGCAGCTTGGGATTGCCTAGGGAAAAACTGTTTTTT
CASSLGLPREKLFF
>TRBV5-4|TRBD1|-|TRBJ1-1
TGTGCCAGCAGCTTGGGGACAGGAAGGAACACTGAAGCTTTCTTT
CASSLGTGRNTEAFF
>TRBV6-2/TRBV6-3|-|-|TRBJ2-3
TGTGCCAGCAGTCCCCAAGATACGCAGTATTTT
CASSPQDTQYF
>TRBV7-9|-|-|TRBJ2-5
TGTGCCAGCAGCTTAGGAGCGGACCAAGAGACCCAGTACTTC
CASSLGADQETQYF